This TCR beta chain derives from a study of cytomegalovirus exposure and HLA in healthy donors. Study-level results: HLA alleles showed associations with 16,951 TCR beta sequences in a later analysis, at a 0.05 false discovery rate.

The CDR3 consists of 13 residues. V was shortened by 2 bases and J by 12 bases, with 14 bases between the two germline ends. CDR1 and CDR2 (germline): SGDLS, YYNGEE. On this clone itself: Antigen unknown.

It was with 60 Vbeta and 13 Jbeta primers that the PCR ran. TCRdb's copy holds only in-frame clones and misses some; the assay was immunoSEQ multiplex PCR. The table shows roughly 110,000 clones, with 75% occurring only once. The clonotype originates from a man aged 35-49 years in good health and CMV-seronegative. Sequencing was performed on PBMCs. V gene TRBV9 combines with J gene TRBJ2-2, with D maybe TRBD2 (6 bases). This CDR3 reads CASSVGGREKLFF. The CDR3 DNA reads TGTGCCAGCAGCGTGGGAGGCCGGGAAAAGCTGTTTTTT.